A single sample gave rise to the 18 T cell receptor beta chains below, sequenced in a study of T-cell memory formation after mild COVID-19. TCRdb independently ran MiXCR on the 5' RACE reads; one entry per CDR3 protein. The sample has 550,000 to 700,000 distinct CDR3 sequences, 17% seen once; the top ten hold roughly 7.7%. The sample was PBMCs or a T cell subset sorted from them (not recorded which). These receptor sequences come from an adult woman who had mild COVID-19 (a few samples of this study predate the infection). Cell type and time point are not known.

Here the CDR3 DNA reads TGCAGCTGTGGTCGGGACAGGGGCACAGATACGCAGTATTTT. It encodes CSCGRDRGTDTQYF. This chain connects TRBV29-1 to TRBJ2-3, with TRBD1 identical over 9 bases. CDR3 length: 14 residues. V lost 8 bases to trimming and J lost 1 base; unmatched junction nucleotides: 7. Germline values: CDR1 SQVTM, CDR2 ANQGSEA.

V and J are TRBV6-5 and TRBJ2-3, with 9 bases that match TRBD2. Losses at the gene ends were 1 base for V and 4 bases for J; bases not matched to a gene: 15. This CDR3 is built from 19 residues. Germline V gene lookup returns CDR1 MNHEY and CDR2 SVGAGI. CDR3 protein: CASSYFSGVAGDLADTQYF. The DNA for the CDR3 is TGTGCCAGCAGTTACTTCTCGGGGGTAGCGGGGGATCTGGCAGATACGCAGTATTTT.

Ten or more counts support this clonotype. The chain joins TRBV25-1 to TRBJ2-5; a possible D gene is TRBD1 (6 bases). The V end lost 2 bases, the J end lost 5 bases, and 6 bases lay between the germline ends. The CDR3 sequence is 12 residues long. The germline gives CDR1 MGHDK, CDR2 SYGVNS. The CDR3 loop is CASSETGETQYF. The CDR3 DNA reads TGTGCCAGCAGTGAAACAGGGGAGACCCAGTACTTC.

The chain recombines TRBV18 with TRBJ2-5; 13 bases align to TRBD2. The J segment lost 1 base and the V segment lost 2 bases, leaving 4 bases of the junction unmatched. Germline CDR1 is KGHSH and CDR2 is LQKENI. CDR3 size: 17 residues. This CDR3 reads CASSPIGLAGVQETQYF. The CDR3 DNA is TGTGCCAGCTCACCAATCGGACTAGCGGGGGTCCAAGAGACCCAGTACTTC. The variable domain in full, with the rest retrieved from reference TRBV18 and TRBJ2-5, is NAGVMQNPRHLVRRRGQEARLRCSPMKGHSHVYWYRQLPEEGLKFMVYLQKENIIDESGMPKERFSAEFPKEGPSILRIQQVVRGDSAAYFCASSPIGLAGVQETQYFGPGTRLLVL.

This clonotype was recorded at least ten times. The chain has TRBV4-1 and TRBJ2-1; TRBD2 matches at 16 bases. V shed 3 bases, J shed 7 bases, and the junction held 3 bases outside the gene matches. The CDR3 has 16 amino acids. Germline CDR1 MGHRA, CDR2 YSYEKL. As DNA, the CDR3 is TGCGCCAGCAGCCAGGGGACTAGCGGGGGGGCAAATGAGCAGTTCTTC. This codes for CASSQGTSGGANEQFF.

The chain's CDR3 is CATSTNPTTASTDTQYF. The CDR3 region has the DNA TGTGCCACCAGTACGAACCCGACTACAGCTAGCACAGATACGCAGTATTTT. The genes are TRBV24-1 and TRBJ2-3, with TRBD2 as a possible D gene (5 bases). The CDR3 is made up of 17 amino acids. The V and J ends lost 6 bases and 0 bases respectively, with 18 bases between them. CDR1 is KGHDR and CDR2 is SFDVKD in the germline V gene.

J is TRBJ2-7 and V is TRBV12-3 or TRBV12-4, with 9 bases matching TRBD1. With V trimmed by 5 bases and J by 4 bases, 12 bases remained unmatched. The CDR3 totals 16 residues. The CDR3 protein is CASSHTVRTGVYEQYF. In DNA form, the CDR3 reads TGTGCCAGCAGTCACACCGTCCGGACAGGGGTTTACGAGCAGTACTTC.

This clonotype is a singleton in its sample. The chain combines TRBV5-1 with TRBJ1-5, with 7 bases lining up with TRBD1. Trimming cost V 4 bases and J 5 bases; bases outside gene matches: 6. Per germline, CDR1 SGHRS and CDR2 YFSETQ. The CDR3 has 14 residues. In DNA form, the CDR3 reads TGCGCCAGCAGCCCCGGGACAGAAGATCAGCCCCAGCATTTT. This encodes CASSPGTEDQPQHF.

The chain couples TRBV7-6 to TRBJ2-3; 10 nucleotides line up with TRBD2. This CDR3 contains 16 residues. V lost 2 bases to trimming and J lost 5 bases; unmatched junction nucleotides: 7. Germline CDR1 reads SGHVS; CDR2 reads FNYEAQ. CDR3 in amino acids: CASSLQAGGPIDTQYF. DNA for the CDR3: TGTGCCAGCAGCTTACAAGCGGGGGGGCCAATAGATACGCAGTATTTT.

The chain is built from TRBV7-9 and TRBJ1-1; 9 nucleotides line up with TRBD1. Germline V lookup: CDR1 SEHNR, CDR2 FQNEAQ (reference sequence). Trimming at V came to 5 bases and at J to 6 bases, leaving 13 bases not matched to a gene. The length of the CDR3 is 16 residues. The CDR3 DNA reads as TGTGCCAGCAGCGTCTACCGGGACAGGGTCACCGCTGAAGCTTTCTTT. Residues: CASSVYRDRVTAEAFF.

This clonotype has at least ten counts. J is TRBJ2-2 and V is TRBV12-3 or TRBV12-4; perhaps D is TRBD1 or TRBD2 (5 bases each). V dropped 8 bases and J dropped 4 bases, with 8 bases sitting between them. This CDR3 is built from 12 residues. The DNA for the CDR3 is TGTGCCAGCGAGGGGTTCACCGGGGAGCTGTTTTTT. This sequence encodes CASEGFTGELFF.

CDR3 DNA sequence: TGTGCCAGCAGTCGCGCCCAAGGGGGCTCCTACGAGCAGTACTTC. Translated: CASSRAQGGSYEQYF. The chain carries TRBV12-3 or TRBV12-4 and TRBJ2-7; D perhaps matches TRBD1 (6 bases). The ends were cut back, 5 bases at V and 0 bases at J, with 14 bases in the middle. CDR3 length equals 15 residues.

In its sample, this clonotype was seen a few times. V is TRBV9 and J is TRBJ1-6, with 8 nucleotides matching TRBD1. This CDR3 comprises 16 residues. Per the germline V gene, CDR1 is SGDLS and CDR2 is YYNGEE. Losses at the gene ends were 1 base for V and 10 bases for J; bases not matched to a gene: 10. CDR3 protein: CASSVHERTGGSPLHF. The CDR3 region has the DNA TGTGCCAGCAGCGTACATGAGCGAACAGGGGGATCACCCCTCCACTTT.

The genes are TRBV5-1 and TRBJ1-2; no clear D. CDR3 size: 13 residues. The V gene lost 0 bases and the J gene lost 6 bases, with 9 bases spanning the gap. Germline V gives CDR1 SGHRS, CDR2 YFSETQ. CDR3 protein: CASSLEAADGYTF. Written as DNA, the CDR3 is TGCGCCAGCAGCTTGGAGGCAGCGGATGGCTACACCTTC.

The chain couples TRBV29-1 to TRBJ2-6; unclear D gene. The germline V gene encodes CDR1 SQVTM and CDR2 ANQGSEA. The CDR3 spans 16 residues. Trimming cost V 4 bases and J 0 bases, with 13 bases left between them. CDR3 loop: CSVGGTVDSGANVLTF. The CDR3, as DNA: TGCAGCGTTGGTGGCACAGTCGACTCTGGGGCCAACGTCCTGACTTTC.

The chain is built from TRBV29-1 and TRBJ2-1; D may be TRBD1 or TRBD2 (5 bases each). Germline V gene sequence: CDR1 SQVTM, CDR2 ANQGSEA. This CDR3 is 14 amino acids long. V lost 8 bases and J 6 bases, leaving 20 bases between the germline ends. In nucleotides, the CDR3 is TGCAGCTCTTATGGGGGACCCGCGGGCAATGAGCAGTTCTTC. Encoded protein: CSSYGGPAGNEQFF.

The V gene is TRBV20-1, the J gene TRBJ2-2; 8 nucleotides align to TRBD2. The CDR3 has 16 amino acids. The trim removed 6 bases at V and 6 bases at J, leaving 15 bases unmatched. Germline lookup yields CDR1 DFQATT and CDR2 SNEGSKA (reference sequence). In DNA form, the CDR3 reads TGCAGTGCCCCTCAATGGGAAGCGGGAGTGTCCGGGGAGCTGTTTTTT. This sequence encodes CSAPQWEAGVSGELFF.

The rearrangement uses TRBV21-1 and TRBJ2-7; the table's D call, TRBD1, was not checked against the DNA. TRBV21-1 is given as a pseudogene. The CDR3 is 15 amino acids. CDR3 DNA sequence: TGTGCCAGCAGCCTCAACTTTTGTCGGGACTACGAGCAGTACTTC. Protein product: CASSLNFCRDYEQYF.